This TCR beta chain was sequenced for a study of early T cells in non-severe SARS-CoV-2 infection. TCRdb reanalysed the 5' RACE reads using MiXCR and keeps one entry per CDR3 protein. The table shows tens of thousands of distinct CDR3 sequences, with 11% occurring only once. Specimen: whole blood. The clonotype was recovered from an adult who was a healthcare worker with PCR-confirmed SARS-CoV-2 infection or an uninfected control (not recorded which).

CDR3 in amino acids: CASSEDNSGANVLTF. The CDR3 bases are TGTGCCAGCAGTGAAGACAACTCTGGGGCCAACGTCCTGACTTTC. V gene TRBV6-1 combines with J gene TRBJ2-6; no clear D. The CDR3 sequence is 15 residues long. Germline-derived CDR1 and CDR2 are MNHNS and SASEGT. Trimming took 1 base from V and 0 from J, leaving 4 bases between them.